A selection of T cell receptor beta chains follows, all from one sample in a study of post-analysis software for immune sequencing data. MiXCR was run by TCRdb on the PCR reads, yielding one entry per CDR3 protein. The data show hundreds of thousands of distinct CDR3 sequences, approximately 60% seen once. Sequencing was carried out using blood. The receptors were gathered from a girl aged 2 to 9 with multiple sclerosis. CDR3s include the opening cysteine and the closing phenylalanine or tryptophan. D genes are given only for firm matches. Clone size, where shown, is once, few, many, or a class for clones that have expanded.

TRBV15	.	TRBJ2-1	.	TGTGCCACCAGCAGTCTCAAGGAAACCTACAATGAGCAGTTCTTC	CATSSLKETYNEQFF
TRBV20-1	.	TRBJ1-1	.	TGCAGTGCTAGTTCCAACTCTGAAGCTTTCTTT	CSASSNSEAFF
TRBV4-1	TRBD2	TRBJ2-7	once	TGCGCCAGCAGCCAAGGCCTTGCCAGCGGGAGGTCCTACGAGCAGTACTTC	CASSQGLASGRSYEQYF
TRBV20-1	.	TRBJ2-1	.	TGCAGTGTAAACCCGTTGGGAGGCGGCCATGAGCAGTTATTC	CSVNPLGGGHEQLF
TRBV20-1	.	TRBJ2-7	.	TGCAGTGCTAGAGATCGTTGGGGCGGGCAGTACTTC	CSARDRWGGQYF
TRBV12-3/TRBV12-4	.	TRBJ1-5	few	TGTGCCAGCAGTCCAGGGTCAGGTGTAAATCAGCCCCAGCATTTT	CASSPGSGVNQPQHF
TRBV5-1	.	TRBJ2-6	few	TGCGCCAGCTCGGAAGGCGGGGGCACCTCTGGGGCCAACGTCCTGACTTTC	CASSEGGGTSGANVLTF
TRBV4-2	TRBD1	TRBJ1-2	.	TGTGCCAGCAGCCAAGGCCTTCAGGGGGCGATCAACTATGGCTACACCTTC	CASSQGLQGAINYGYTF
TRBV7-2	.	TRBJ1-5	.	TGTGCCAGCAGCTTAAGCGCTTCCCCAGGTCAGCCCCAGCATTTT	CASSLSASPGQPQHF
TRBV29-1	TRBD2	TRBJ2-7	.	TGCAGCGTGGGGACTAGCGGGAGCATCCACGAGCAGTACTTC	CSVGTSGSIHEQYF
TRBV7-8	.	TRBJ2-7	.	TGTGCCAGCAGCTTTCCAGGCAACCGGGGATCTTTGAACGAGCAGTACTTC	CASSFPGNRGSLNEQYF
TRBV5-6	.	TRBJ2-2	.	TGTGCCAGCAGCCTCAGGGTACCGGGCACCGGGGAGCTGTTTTTT	CASSLRVPGTGELFF
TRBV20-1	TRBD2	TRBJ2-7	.	TGCAGTGCTAATATAGCGGGAGCAGGCCACGAGCAGTACTTC	CSANIAGAGHEQYF
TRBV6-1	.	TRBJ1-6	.	TGTGCCAACAGTGACGGGCGTTGGGGAAATTCACCCCTCCACTTT	CANSDGRWGNSPLHF
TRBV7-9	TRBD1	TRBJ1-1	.	TGTGCCAGCAGCTCCGTACAGGGGGCGAACACTGAAGCTTTCTTT	CASSSVQGANTEAFF
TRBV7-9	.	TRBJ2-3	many	TGTGCCAGCAGCCTAGGGGATCCAGATACGCAGTATTTT	CASSLGDPDTQYF
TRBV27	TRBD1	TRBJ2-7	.	TGTGCCAGCCGGATACAGGGGGACGCGGCTGGCGAGCAGTACTTC	CASRIQGDAAGEQYF